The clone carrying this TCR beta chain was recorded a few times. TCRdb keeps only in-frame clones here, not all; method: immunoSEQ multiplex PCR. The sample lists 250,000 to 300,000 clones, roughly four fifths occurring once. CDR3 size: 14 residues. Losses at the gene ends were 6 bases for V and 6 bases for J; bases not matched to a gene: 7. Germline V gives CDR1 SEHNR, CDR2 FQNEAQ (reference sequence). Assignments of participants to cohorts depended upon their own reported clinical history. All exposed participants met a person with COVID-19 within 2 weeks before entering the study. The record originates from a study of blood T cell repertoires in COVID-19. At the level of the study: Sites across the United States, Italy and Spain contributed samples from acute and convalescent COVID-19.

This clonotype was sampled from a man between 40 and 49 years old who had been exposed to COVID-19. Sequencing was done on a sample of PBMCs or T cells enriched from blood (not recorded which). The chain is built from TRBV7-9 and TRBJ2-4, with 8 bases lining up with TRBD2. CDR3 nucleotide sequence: TGTGCCAGCAGTAAGGGACTAGATCTAAACATTCAGTACTTC. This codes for CASSKGLDLNIQYF.